This TCR beta chain was identified during a study of graft-versus-host responses after intestinal transplantation. The CDR3 covers 16 residues. Per germline, CDR1 SGHTS and CDR2 YDEGEE. V dropped 0 bases and J dropped 2 bases, with 12 bases sitting between them. Study-wide points: Recipient marrow showed GvH clones, some seen first in ileum or blood.

Turning to this clone: Its antigen is undetermined.

The assay was immunoSEQ multiplex PCR, and TCRdb's table has in-frame clones only and misses some. In the table there are tens of thousands of clones, more than 80% of which are singletons. Specimen: unstimulated CD4+ T cells sorted from spleen or lymph node cells, collected before transplant. This receptor was taken from a human donor who was the organ donor for an intestinal transplant. The chain couples TRBV5-8 to TRBJ1-5; D is possibly TRBD1 (6 bases). The CDR3 DNA follows: TGTGCCAGCAGCTTGGGACAGGCGGTGGGCAATCAGCCCCAGCATTTT. Its translation: CASSLGQAVGNQPQHF.